Listed below are T cell receptor beta chains from one sample, sequenced in a study of vaccination effects on CD4 cells after COVID-19. These TCRs are of unknown antigen specificity. TCRdb's table, derived via immunoSEQ multiplex PCR, lists solely in-frame clones and lacks some. The sample has tens of thousands of clones, over 65% seen once; the top ten hold approximately 4.3%. Sequences were derived from CD4+ T cells from PBMCs cultured with HCoV-OC43 spike peptides, sampled before COVID-19 vaccination. The receptors originated from a human donor who received a COVID-19 vaccine. CDR3s include the opening cysteine and the closing phenylalanine or tryptophan. D genes are given only for firm matches. Only some rows state a clone size, as once, few, many or a class for expanded clones.

V gene	D gene	CDR3 length	clone size	J gene	CDR3 protein	CDR3 DNA
TRBV9	TRBD1	14	-	TRBJ1-5	CASSVRQGVQPQHF	TGTGCCAGCAGCGTACGACAGGGGGTACAGCCCCAGCATTTT
TRBV18	TRBD1	15	-	TRBJ2-3	CASSPGTGGTDTQYF	TGTGCCAGCTCACCCGGGACAGGGGGCACAGATACGCAGTATTTT
TRBV9	TRBD1	17	-	TRBJ1-4	CASSLGAQDRAREKLFF	TGTGCCAGCAGCCTAGGGGCCCAGGACAGGGCTAGAGAAAAACTGTTTTTT
TRBV27	-	15	-	TRBJ2-1	CASSAGQQSYNEQFF	TGTGCCAGCAGTGCCGGACAACAATCCTACAATGAGCAGTTCTTC
TRBV4-1	TRBD1	17	-	TRBJ1-2	CASSQDLDRTLNYGYTF	TGCGCCAGCAGCCAAGATCTGGACAGGACCCTTAACTATGGCTACACCTTC
TRBV4-1	-	15	-	TRBJ1-1	CASSPGQGPEREAFF	TGCGCCAGCAGCCCCGGACAAGGCCCTGAGAGGGAAGCTTTCTTT
TRBV5-1	TRBD1	13	-	TRBJ2-5	CASSRQGWETQYF	TGCGCCAGCAGCCGACAGGGATGGGAGACCCAGTACTTC
TRBV24-1	TRBD1	15	few	TRBJ1-2	CATNDTKGQGAGYTF	TGTGCCACCAACGATACCAAAGGACAGGGGGCTGGCTACACCTTC
TRBV4-3	-	14	once	TRBJ1-5	CASSQDRGGQPQHF	TGCGCCAGCAGCCAAGACAGGGGCGGACAGCCCCAGCATTTT
TRBV28	TRBD1	16	-	TRBJ2-3	CASSSPGQGATDTQYF	TGTGCCAGCAGTTCCCCCGGACAGGGGGCAACAGATACGCAGTATTTT
TRBV19	-	14	-	TRBJ2-2	CASSMGARTGELFF	TGTGCCAGTAGTATGGGGGCGCGGACCGGGGAGCTGTTTTTT
TRBV9	-	16	-	TRBJ2-3	CASSVDPSSNTDTQYF	TGTGCCAGCAGCGTAGACCCTAGCAGTAACACAGATACGCAGTATTTT
TRBV24-1	-	15	-	TRBJ2-6	CATGPTDSGANVLTF	TGTGCCACTGGACCGACAGACTCTGGGGCCAACGTCCTGACTTTC
TRBV9	-	15	few	TRBJ1-2	CASSGQGTQRVGYTF	TGTGCCAGCAGCGGCCAAGGGACTCAGCGGGTAGGCTACACCTTC
TRBV19	-	14	-	TRBJ1-1	CASSFGGHNTEAFF	TGTGCCAGTAGTTTTGGGGGACACAACACTGAAGCTTTCTTT
TRBV28	-	13	-	TRBJ1-3	CASSLASGNTIYF	TGTGCCAGCAGTTTAGCCTCTGGAAACACCATATATTTT
TRBV7-2	TRBD2	19	-	TRBJ2-1	CASSFPQRGGLNSYNEQFF	TGTGCCAGCAGCTTCCCACAGCGGGGGGGATTAAACTCCTACAATGAGCAGTTCTTC
TRBV2	-	11	-	TRBJ1-4	CASSAREKLFF	TGTGCCAGCAGCGCGAGGGAAAAACTGTTTTTT
TRBV30	-	14	-	TRBJ1-6	CAWSVTSLGSPLHF	TGTGCCTGGAGTGTCACCTCGTTGGGCTCACCCCTCCACTTT
TRBV19	-	15	-	TRBJ2-2	CASSIKQGGTGELFF	TGTGCCAGTAGTATAAAACAGGGCGGCACCGGGGAGCTGTTTTTT